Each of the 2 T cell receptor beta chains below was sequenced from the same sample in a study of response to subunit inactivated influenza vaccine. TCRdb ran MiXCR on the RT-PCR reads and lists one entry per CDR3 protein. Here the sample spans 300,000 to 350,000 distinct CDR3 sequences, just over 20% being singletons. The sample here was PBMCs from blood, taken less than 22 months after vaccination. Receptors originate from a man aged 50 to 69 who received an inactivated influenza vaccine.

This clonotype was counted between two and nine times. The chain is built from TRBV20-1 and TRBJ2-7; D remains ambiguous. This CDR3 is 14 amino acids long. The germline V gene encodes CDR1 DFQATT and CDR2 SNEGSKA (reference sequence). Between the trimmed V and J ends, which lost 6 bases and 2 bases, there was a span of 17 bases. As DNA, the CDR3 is TGCAGTGCCCGGGTGGAAGGCAGGCCCTACGAGCAGTACTTC. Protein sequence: CSARVEGRPYEQYF.

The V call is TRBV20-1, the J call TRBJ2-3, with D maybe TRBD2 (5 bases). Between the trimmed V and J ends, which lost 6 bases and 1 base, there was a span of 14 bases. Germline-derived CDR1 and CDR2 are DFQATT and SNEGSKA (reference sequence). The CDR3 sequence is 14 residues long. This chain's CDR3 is CSAERGSGTDTQYF. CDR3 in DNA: TGCAGTGCAGAACGAGGGAGCGGCACAGATACGCAGTATTTT.